Presented here are 7 T cell receptor beta chains from one specimen sequenced in a study of blood T cell repertoires in COVID-19. Data came from immunoSEQ multiplex PCR; TCRdb stores just in-frame clones and leaves some out. The data contain roughly 160,000 clones, about 85% of them seen just once; the ten biggest clones take up over 5%. Material: peripheral blood. The receptors were sampled from a woman between 50 and 59 years old with COVID-19, enrolled during active disease.

This clone was seen a handful of times. The J gene is TRBJ2-2, the V gene TRBV9; D may be TRBD1 (6 bases). This CDR3 spans 16 amino acids. CDR1 SGDLS and CDR2 YYNGEE come from the germline V gene. Trimming pared 3 bases from V and 0 bases from J, leaving 12 bases between. CDR3 bases: TGTGCCAGCAGCGCCCGGGACAAGGCGAACACCGGGGAGCTGTTTTTT. This sequence encodes CASSARDKANTGELFF.

The chain couples TRBV27 to TRBJ1-6; 7 bases agree with TRBD1. The CDR3 has 14 amino acids. Germline CDR1 MNHEY, CDR2 SMNVEV (reference sequence). V dropped 9 bases and J dropped 3; count of bases not matched to a gene: 5. The CDR3 coding sequence is TGTGCCAGTATTAGGGGGCTCTATAATTCACCCCTCCACTTT. It specifies CASIRGLYNSPLHF.

The chain combines TRBV9 with TRBJ2-1; 9 bases line up with TRBD2. Trimming at V came to 4 bases and at J to 9 bases, leaving 14 bases not matched to a gene. The germline CDR1 and CDR2 sequences are SGDLS and YYNGEE. The CDR3 runs to 16 residues. The CDR3: CASSITGSSGGLEQFF. CDR3 nucleotide sequence: TGTGCCAGCAGCATAACGGGGAGTAGCGGGGGTCTTGAGCAGTTCTTC.

The V call is TRBV5-1, the J call TRBJ1-1, with 8 nucleotides matching TRBD1. V lost 4 bases and J lost 8; bases outside the gene matches: 4. Germline V gene data show CDR1 as SGHRS and CDR2 as YFSETQ. The CDR3 length is 12 residues. The CDR3 DNA reads as TGCGCCAGCAGCGCCGGGACAGGCGAAGCTTTCTTT. Residues: CASSAGTGEAFF.

The V and J genes are TRBV6-5 and TRBJ2-3, with 7 bases that match TRBD1. V was pared by 0 bases and J by 7 bases, with 4 bases of the junction left unmatched. The CDR3 runs 14 residues. The germline V gene has CDR1 MNHEY and CDR2 SVGAGI. The CDR3 bases are TGTGCCAGCAGTTACTCCCTGGGACAGAATACGCAGTATTTT. Translating gives CASSYSLGQNTQYF.

As DNA, the CDR3 is TGTGCCAGCAGAAACCGGACTAGCGGGGCCGGGGAGCTGTTTTTT. It codes for CASRNRTSGAGELFF. The chain has TRBV2 and TRBJ2-2; the match to TRBD2 covers 12 bases. The CDR3 spans 15 residues. Germline trimming cut 6 bases from V and 6 bases from J; bases unmatched to any gene: 5. Germline CDR1 and CDR2: SNHLY and FYNNEI.

The V call is TRBV30, the J call TRBJ2-5; D gene uncertain. The CDR3 sequence is 11 residues long. V lost 3 bases and J 5 bases, leaving 7 bases between the germline ends. Germline lookup yields CDR1 GTSNPN and CDR2 SVGIG (reference sequence). CDR3 DNA sequence: TGTGCCTGGAGCCCCGCGGAGACCCAGTACTTC. It yields the protein CAWSPAETQYF.